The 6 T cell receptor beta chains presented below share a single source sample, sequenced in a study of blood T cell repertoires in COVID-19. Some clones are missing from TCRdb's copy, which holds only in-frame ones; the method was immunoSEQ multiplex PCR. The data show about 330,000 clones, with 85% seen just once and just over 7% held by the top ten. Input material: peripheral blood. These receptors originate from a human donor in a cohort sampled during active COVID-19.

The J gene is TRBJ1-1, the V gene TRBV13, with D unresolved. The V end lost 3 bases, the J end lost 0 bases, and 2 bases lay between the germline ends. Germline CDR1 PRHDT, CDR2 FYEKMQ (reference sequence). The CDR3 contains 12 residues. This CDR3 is CASSFMNTEAFF. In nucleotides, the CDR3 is TGTGCCAGCAGCTTTATGAACACTGAAGCTTTCTTT.

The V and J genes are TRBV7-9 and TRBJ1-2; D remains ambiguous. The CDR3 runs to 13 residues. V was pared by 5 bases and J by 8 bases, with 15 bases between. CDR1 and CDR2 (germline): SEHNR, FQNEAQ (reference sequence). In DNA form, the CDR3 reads TGTGCCAGCAGCCGCAGACAACCTGGGGGCTACACCTTC. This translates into CASSRRQPGGYTF. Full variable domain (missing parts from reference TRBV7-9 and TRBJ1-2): DTGVSQNPRHKITKRGQNVTFRCDPISEHNRLYWYRQTLGQGPEFLTYFQNEAQLEKSRLLSDRFSAERPKGSFSTLEIQRTEQGDSAMYLCASSRRQPGGYTFGSGTRLTVV.

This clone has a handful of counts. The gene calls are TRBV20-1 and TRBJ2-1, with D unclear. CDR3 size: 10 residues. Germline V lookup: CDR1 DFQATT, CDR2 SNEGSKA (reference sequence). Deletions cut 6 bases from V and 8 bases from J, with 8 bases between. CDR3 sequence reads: CSARHYEQFF. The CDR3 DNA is TGCAGTGCGAGACACTATGAGCAGTTCTTC.

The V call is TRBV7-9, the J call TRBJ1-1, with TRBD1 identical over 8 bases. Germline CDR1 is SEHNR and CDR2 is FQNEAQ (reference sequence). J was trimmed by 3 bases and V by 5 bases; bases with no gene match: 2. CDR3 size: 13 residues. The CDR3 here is CASSNRGYTEAFF. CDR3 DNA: TGTGCCAGCAGCAACAGGGGGTACACTGAAGCTTTCTTT. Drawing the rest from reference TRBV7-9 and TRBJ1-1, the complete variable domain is DTGVSQNPRHKITKRGQNVTFRCDPISEHNRLYWYRQTLGQGPEFLTYFQNEAQLEKSRLLSDRFSAERPKGSFSTLEIQRTEQGDSAMYLCASSNRGYTEAFFGQGTRLTVV.

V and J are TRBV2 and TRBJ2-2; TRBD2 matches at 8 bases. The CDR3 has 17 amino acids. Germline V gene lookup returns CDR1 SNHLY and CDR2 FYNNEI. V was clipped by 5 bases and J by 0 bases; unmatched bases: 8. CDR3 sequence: CASSPQRGPTNTGELFF. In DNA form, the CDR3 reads TGTGCCAGCAGTCCCCAGCGGGGGCCTACGAACACCGGGGAGCTGTTTTTT. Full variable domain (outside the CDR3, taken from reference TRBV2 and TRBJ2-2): EPEVTQTPSHQVTQMGQEVILRCVPISNHLYFYWYRQILGQKVEFLVSFYNNEISEKSEIFDDQFSVERPDGSNFTLKIRSTKLEDSAMYFCASSPQRGPTNTGELFFGEGSRLTVL.

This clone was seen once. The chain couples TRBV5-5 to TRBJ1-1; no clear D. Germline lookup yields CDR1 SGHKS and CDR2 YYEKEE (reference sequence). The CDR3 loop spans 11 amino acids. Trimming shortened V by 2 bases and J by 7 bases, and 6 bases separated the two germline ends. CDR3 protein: CASSLLVEAFF. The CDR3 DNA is TGTGCCAGCAGCTTATTAGTTGAAGCTTTCTTT.